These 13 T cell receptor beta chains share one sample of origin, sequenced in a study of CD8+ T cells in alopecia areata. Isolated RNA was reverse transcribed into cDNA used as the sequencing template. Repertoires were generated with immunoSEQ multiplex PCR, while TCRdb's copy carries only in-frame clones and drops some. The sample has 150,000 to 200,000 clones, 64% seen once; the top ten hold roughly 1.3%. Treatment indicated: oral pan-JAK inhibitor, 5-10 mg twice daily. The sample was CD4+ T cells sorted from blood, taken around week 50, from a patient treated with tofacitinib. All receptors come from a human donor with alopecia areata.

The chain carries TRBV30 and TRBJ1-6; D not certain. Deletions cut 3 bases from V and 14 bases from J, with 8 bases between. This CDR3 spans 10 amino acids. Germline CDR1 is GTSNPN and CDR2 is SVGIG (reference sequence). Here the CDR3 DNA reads TGTGCCTGGAGACTCACGACCCTCCACTTT. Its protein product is CAWRLTTLHF.

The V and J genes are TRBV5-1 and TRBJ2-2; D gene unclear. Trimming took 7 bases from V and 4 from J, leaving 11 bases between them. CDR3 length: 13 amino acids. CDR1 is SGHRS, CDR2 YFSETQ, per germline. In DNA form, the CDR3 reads TGCGCCAGCCAAGCCCCGGGCACCGGGGAGCTGTTTTTT. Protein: CASQAPGTGELFF.

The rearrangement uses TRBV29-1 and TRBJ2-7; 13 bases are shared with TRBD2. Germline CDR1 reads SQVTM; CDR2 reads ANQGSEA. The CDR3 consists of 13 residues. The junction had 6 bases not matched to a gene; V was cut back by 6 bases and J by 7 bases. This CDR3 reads CSVKGLAGMEQYF. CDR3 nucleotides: TGCAGCGTAAAGGGACTAGCGGGGATGGAGCAGTACTTC.

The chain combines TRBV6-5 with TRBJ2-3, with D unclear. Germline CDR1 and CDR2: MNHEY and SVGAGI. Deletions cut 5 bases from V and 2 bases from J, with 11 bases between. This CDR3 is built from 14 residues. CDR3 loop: CASSTAWYTDTQYF. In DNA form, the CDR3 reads TGTGCCAGCAGTACTGCGTGGTACACAGATACGCAGTATTTT.

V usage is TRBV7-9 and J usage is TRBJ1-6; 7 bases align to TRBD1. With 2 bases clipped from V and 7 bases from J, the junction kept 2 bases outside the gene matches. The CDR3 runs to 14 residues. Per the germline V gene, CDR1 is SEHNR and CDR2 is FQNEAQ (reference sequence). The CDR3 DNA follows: TGTGCCAGCAGCTTACAGGGGGTAAATTCACCCCTCCACTTT. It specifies CASSLQGVNSPLHF.

CDR3 protein: CASSQSRISGANVLTF. CDR3 DNA: TGTGCCAGCAGTCAGTCCCGGATCTCTGGGGCCAACGTCCTGACTTTC. V is TRBV2 and J is TRBJ2-6, with D uncertain. The CDR3 sequence is 16 residues long. Trimming removed 5 bases at V and 0 bases at J, with 11 bases between. Germline loops: CDR1 SNHLY, CDR2 FYNNEI.

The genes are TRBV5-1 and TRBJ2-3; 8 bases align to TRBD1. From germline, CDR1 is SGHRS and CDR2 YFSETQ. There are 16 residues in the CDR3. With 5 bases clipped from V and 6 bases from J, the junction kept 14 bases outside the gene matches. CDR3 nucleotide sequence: TGCGCCAGCAGAGGTCAAGGGACTCAGGGGGCGGATACGCAGTATTTT. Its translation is CASRGQGTQGADTQYF.

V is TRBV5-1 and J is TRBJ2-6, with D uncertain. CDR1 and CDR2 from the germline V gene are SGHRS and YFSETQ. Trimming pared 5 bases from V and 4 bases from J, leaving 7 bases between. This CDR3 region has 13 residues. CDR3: CASRYRGANVLTF. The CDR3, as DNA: TGCGCCAGCAGATATAGAGGGGCCAACGTCCTGACTTTC.

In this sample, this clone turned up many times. CDR3 in amino acids: CASSHSTVAKNIQYF. CDR3 in DNA: TGTGCCAGCAGCCATTCGACGGTAGCCAAAAACATTCAGTACTTC. V gene TRBV7-2 combines with J gene TRBJ2-4; the D is unclear. Germline-derived CDR1 and CDR2 are SGHTA and FQGNSA. This CDR3 spans 15 amino acids. V was cut by 5 bases and J by 0 bases, with 11 bases left in between.

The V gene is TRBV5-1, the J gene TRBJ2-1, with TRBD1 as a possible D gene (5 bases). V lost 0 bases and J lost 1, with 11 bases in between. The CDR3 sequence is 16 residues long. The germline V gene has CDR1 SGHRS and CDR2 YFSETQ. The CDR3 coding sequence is TGCGCCAGCAGCTTGGCCGGTCCAGGGTCCTACAATGAGCAGTTCTTC. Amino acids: CASSLAGPGSYNEQFF.

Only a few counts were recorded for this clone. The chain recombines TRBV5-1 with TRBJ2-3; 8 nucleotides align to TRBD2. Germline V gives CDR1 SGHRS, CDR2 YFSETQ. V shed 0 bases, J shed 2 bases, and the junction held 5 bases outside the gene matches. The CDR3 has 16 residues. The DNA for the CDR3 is TGCGCCAGCAGCTTGGGAGCGGGGGCCCTCACAGATACGCAGTATTTT. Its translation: CASSLGAGALTDTQYF.

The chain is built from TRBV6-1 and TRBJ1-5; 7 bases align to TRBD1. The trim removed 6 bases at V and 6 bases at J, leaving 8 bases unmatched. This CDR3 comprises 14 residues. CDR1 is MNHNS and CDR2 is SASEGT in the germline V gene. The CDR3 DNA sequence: TGTGCCAGCAGAATAGGGCAGGGGGGTCAGCCCCAGCATTTT. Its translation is CASRIGQGGQPQHF.

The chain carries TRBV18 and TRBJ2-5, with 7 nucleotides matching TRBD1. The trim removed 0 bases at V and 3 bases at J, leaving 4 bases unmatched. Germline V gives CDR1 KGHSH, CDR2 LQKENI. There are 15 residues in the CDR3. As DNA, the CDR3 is TGTGCCAGCTCACCACCTCCGGGACAGAAAGAGACCCAGTACTTC. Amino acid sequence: CASSPPPGQKETQYF.